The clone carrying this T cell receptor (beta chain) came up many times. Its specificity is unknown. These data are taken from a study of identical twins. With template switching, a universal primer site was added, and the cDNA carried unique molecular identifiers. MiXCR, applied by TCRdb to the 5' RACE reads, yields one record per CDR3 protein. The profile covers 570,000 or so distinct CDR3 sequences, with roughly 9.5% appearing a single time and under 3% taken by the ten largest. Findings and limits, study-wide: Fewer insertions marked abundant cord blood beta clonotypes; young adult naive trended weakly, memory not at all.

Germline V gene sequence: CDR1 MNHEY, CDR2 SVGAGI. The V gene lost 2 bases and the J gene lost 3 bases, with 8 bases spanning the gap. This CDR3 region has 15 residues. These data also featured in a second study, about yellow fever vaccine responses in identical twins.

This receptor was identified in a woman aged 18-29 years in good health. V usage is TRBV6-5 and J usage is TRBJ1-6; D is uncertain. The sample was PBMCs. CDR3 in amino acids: CASSYRSVYNSPLHF. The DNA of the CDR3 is TGTGCCAGCAGTTACAGATCGGTCTATAATTCACCCCTCCACTTT.